The 6 T cell receptor beta chains reported below all come from one sample, sequenced in a study of cytomegalovirus exposure and HLA in healthy donors. The PCR contained 60 Vbeta and 13 Jbeta primers. Here immunoSEQ multiplex PCR was the method, and the copy in TCRdb shows in-frame clones only, minus some. The table has 200,000 or so clones, 78% seen once. What was sequenced was PBMCs. These receptors were obtained from a woman aged 25 to 39 in good health and CMV-seropositive.

This sequence joins TRBV7-3 and TRBJ1-3, with D possibly TRBD1 on 5 matching bases. CDR3 size: 15 residues. V was clipped by 5 bases and J by 0 bases, with 11 bases between them. Germline V gene sequence: CDR1 SGHTA, CDR2 FQGTGA. Here the CDR3 reads CASSIQESSGNTIYF. The CDR3 region has the DNA TGTGCCAGCAGCATACAGGAATCCTCTGGAAACACCATATATTTT.

The J gene is TRBJ2-5, the V gene TRBV6-5; 9 bases match TRBD1. V shed 1 base and J 4 bases; nucleotides not matched to a gene: 4. The length of the CDR3 is 15 residues. The germline V gene encodes CDR1 MNHEY and CDR2 SVGAGI. CDR3 sequence: CASSYWTGERETQYF. The CDR3 region has the DNA TGTGCCAGCAGTTACTGGACAGGGGAAAGAGAGACCCAGTACTTC.

The chain links TRBV5-1 to TRBJ1-1, with TRBD1 identical over 9 bases. Germline V gives CDR1 SGHRS, CDR2 YFSETQ. V dropped 4 bases and J dropped 0; count of bases not matched to a gene: 7. The CDR3 spans 16 residues. CDR3 sequence (DNA): TGCGCCAGCAGCCCGGACAGGGGAGGATTGAACACTGAAGCTTTCTTT. This gives the protein CASSPDRGGLNTEAFF.

This clone occurred a few times. V and J are TRBV4-1 and TRBJ2-5; D gene uncertain. The CDR3 runs 15 residues. Trimming pared 0 bases from V and 4 bases from J, leaving 12 bases between. The germline gives CDR1 MGHRA, CDR2 YSYEKL. DNA for the CDR3: TGCGCCAGCAGCCAAGAGGGCAGGCCCCGAGAGACCCAGTACTTC. Its translation: CASSQEGRPRETQYF.

V and J are TRBV4-3 and TRBJ2-5; D gene ambiguous. The CDR3 has 16 amino acids. Germline-derived CDR1 and CDR2 are LGHNA and YSLEER. Trimming cost V 0 bases and J 5 bases, with 16 bases left between them. DNA of the CDR3: TGCGCCAGCAGCCAAGATTATCGCGCGTCGAGGGAGACCCAGTACTTC. It specifies CASSQDYRASRETQYF.

This chain uses TRBV9 with TRBJ2-5; 7 bases are shared with TRBD2. The germline CDR1 and CDR2 sequences are SGDLS and YYNGEE. Losses at the gene ends were 0 bases for V and 2 bases for J; bases not matched to a gene: 4. The CDR3 spans 15 residues. The chain's CDR3 is CASSVVASGQETQYF. Written as DNA, the CDR3 is TGTGCCAGCAGCGTAGTGGCTAGCGGACAAGAGACCCAGTACTTC.